This T cell receptor (beta chain) was retrieved from a study of beta chain features in type 1 diabetes. The overall study: Regarding age, gender and cell yields, patients proved similar to healthy donors. Findings of the study overall: Shorter TCRB CDR3s, moderately but significantly so, were found in Type 1 diabetes patients in all four CD4+ subsets.

Via the markers CD45RO/CCR7/CD25/CD127/CD95/CD27, stem cell-like memory, regulatory, central memory and naive CD4+ cells were sorted. Each of the sorted populations had a purity greater than 98%. There are many counts of this clone. Its antigen is not known. Mismatch with germline at one junction end may stem from a read error. Since all of the isolated RNA was reverse transcribed, expressed TCRB transcripts were what got sequenced. The table came from immunoSEQ multiplex PCR; TCRdb's copy has only in-frame clones and leaves some out. The data show a few hundred thousand clones, approximately 15% seen once. The sample was naive CD4+ T cells from blood. The sequence derives from a man aged 18 to 30 with type 1 diabetes.

The chain's CDR3 is CASSMQQGF. The CDR3 DNA is TGTGCCAGCAGCATGCAACAGGGTTTT. This rearrangement joins TRBV7-9 to TRBJ2-3; tentative D call: TRBD1 (6 bases). This CDR3 contains 9 residues. Germline CDR1 reads SEHNR; CDR2 reads FQNEAQ (reference sequence).